These 30 T cell receptor beta chains originate from one sample sequenced in a study of shared clonotypes between healthy human individuals. Sequenced by immunoSEQ multiplex PCR; TCRdb stores in-frame clones only, minus some. This table holds 950,000 to 1,100,000 clones, roughly 74% found once. The sample taken for sequencing was memory CD4+ T cells from PBMCs. Stated subset: CD45RA-negative fraction. These receptors were obtained from a man in his late teens or twenties in good health. Some clones in this sample may be carry-over from other donors' samples.

This chain joins TRBV27 and TRBJ1-1, with D unresolved. Germline V gives CDR1 MNHEY, CDR2 SMNVEV (reference sequence). Trimming left V 8 bases short and J 0 bases short, with 13 bases between. The CDR3 runs 14 residues. In DNA, the CDR3 is TGTGCCAGCCGGGAAGGGTTAATGAACACTGAAGCTTTCTTT. Its translation: CASREGLMNTEAFF.

The gene calls are TRBV6-1 and TRBJ2-2; unclear D gene. The CDR3 is 11 residues long. Germline CDR1 and CDR2: MNHNS and SASEGT. V shed 3 bases and J shed 7 bases, with 3 bases lying between them. The chain's CDR3 is CASSDRGELFF. DNA of the CDR3: TGTGCCAGCAGTGACCGCGGGGAGCTGTTTTTT.

The V and J genes are TRBV28 and TRBJ1-1; D may be TRBD1 (6 bases). Germline-derived CDR1 and CDR2 are MDHEN and SYDVKM. V shed 3 bases and J shed 4 bases, with 12 bases lying between them. There are 14 residues in the CDR3. The CDR3 coding sequence is TGTGCCAGCAGTTTCCAGGGGAGGGCCACTGAAGCTTTCTTT. It codes for CASSFQGRATEAFF. The whole variable domain, remainder taken from reference TRBV28 and TRBJ1-1, is DVKVTQSSRYLVKRTGEKVFLECVQDMDHENMFWYRQDPGLGLRLIYFSYDVKMKEKGDIPEGYSVSREKKERFSLILESASTNQTSMYLCASSFQGRATEAFFGQGTRLTVV.

The V call is TRBV28, the J call TRBJ2-2; tentative D call: TRBD1 (5 bases). Germline loops: CDR1 MDHEN, CDR2 SYDVKM. V lost 7 bases and J 4 bases, leaving 16 bases between the germline ends. This CDR3 region has 15 residues. Written as DNA, the CDR3 is TGTGCCAGCAAAGGGGAAGGCCGCCGCACCGGGGAGCTGTTTTTT. Its protein product is CASKGEGRRTGELFF. Looking up the rest from reference TRBV28 and TRBJ2-2 gives the full variable domain: DVKVTQSSRYLVKRTGEKVFLECVQDMDHENMFWYRQDPGLGLRLIYFSYDVKMKEKGDIPEGYSVSREKKERFSLILESASTNQTSMYLCASKGEGRRTGELFFGEGSRLTVL.

The chain carries TRBV28 and TRBJ2-6; 7 positions match TRBD1. J gave up 7 bases and V 8 bases, and 2 bases lay outside the gene matches. Looked up from germline, CDR1 is MDHEN and CDR2 is SYDVKM. The CDR3 is made up of 12 amino acids. The CDR3 here is CASQGEANVLTF. Here the CDR3 DNA reads TGTGCCAGCCAGGGGGAAGCCAACGTCCTGACTTTC.

This clone was seen once. This chain joins TRBV10-3 and TRBJ2-7; 16 bases are a match to TRBD2. The CDR3 consists of 17 residues. The J segment lost 5 bases and the V segment lost 5 bases, leaving 9 bases of the junction unmatched. CDR1 and CDR2 from the germline V gene are ENHRY and SYGVKD. This CDR3 reads CAISPGTSGRANHEQYF. In DNA, the CDR3 is TGTGCCATCAGTCCCGGGACTAGCGGGAGGGCCAACCACGAGCAGTACTTC.

The rearrangement uses TRBV27 and TRBJ2-1; 13 bases agree with TRBD2. V shed 6 bases, J shed 6 bases, and the junction held 8 bases outside the gene matches. This CDR3 has 16 residues. Germline-derived CDR1 and CDR2 are MNHEY and SMNVEV (reference sequence). The CDR3 region is CASRNTGTSGVNEQFF. Here the CDR3 DNA reads TGTGCCAGCAGGAACACCGGGACTAGCGGGGTCAATGAGCAGTTCTTC.

The V gene is TRBV7-2, the J gene TRBJ2-1; D is perhaps TRBD1 (5 bases). This CDR3 has 16 amino acids. Germline V gene sequence: CDR1 SGHTA, CDR2 FQGNSA. Trimming stripped 3 bases from V and 0 bases from J, with 12 bases between. CDR3 coding DNA: TGTGCCAGCAGCTTGGGGCACCTCCCCTCCTACAATGAGCAGTTCTTC. It translates to CASSLGHLPSYNEQFF.

In its sample, this clone was seen a few times. The genes are TRBV5-5 and TRBJ1-5; D unresolved. Germline assignment: CDR1 SGHKS and CDR2 YYEKEE (reference sequence). CDR3 length equals 17 residues. V was pared by 0 bases and J by 1 base, with 14 bases between. CDR3 bases: TGTGCCAGCAGCTTGGTCGGTGGGCAGCAGAGCAATCAGCCCCAGCATTTT. Amino acids: CASSLVGGQQSNQPQHF.

This clone has a handful of counts. The chain recombines TRBV5-6 with TRBJ2-7; 9 positions agree with TRBD2. V was clipped by 4 bases and J by 4 bases; unmatched bases: 12. Germline CDR1 and CDR2: SGHDT and YYEEEE. The CDR3 spans 16 residues. This CDR3 reads CASSPAEGGRGYEQYF. In DNA, the CDR3 is TGTGCCAGCAGCCCCGCCGAGGGCGGGAGGGGGTACGAGCAGTACTTC.

For this clone: This same CDR3 is encoded by further DNA sequences in the sample. Here the CDR3 reads CASSVEVGYEQYF. In DNA, the CDR3 is TGTGCCAGCAGCGTAGAAGTAGGCTACGAGCAGTACTTC. The chain is built from TRBV9 and TRBJ2-7; D is undetermined. This CDR3 comprises 13 residues. V was cut by 0 bases and J by 3 bases, with 7 bases left in between. Germline-derived CDR1 and CDR2 are SGDLS and YYNGEE.

In regard to this clone: This likely stems from a read error, as it lies one base from a far larger clone. The chain is built from TRBV15 and TRBJ2-7; 7 bases map to TRBD1. In germline, CDR1 is LNHNV, CDR2 YYDKDF (reference sequence). The CDR3 has 13 amino acids. The CDR3 DNA sequence: TGTGCCACTTCGACAGGGAACTCCTACGGGCAGTACTTC. It yields the protein CATSTGNSYGQYF.

The chain recombines TRBV28 with TRBJ1-4; tentatively, D is TRBD1 (5 bases). This CDR3 contains 13 residues. Germline lookup yields CDR1 MDHEN and CDR2 SYDVKM. V was shortened by 7 bases and J by 5 bases, with 11 bases between the two germline ends. The CDR3 bases are TGTGCCAGCAAACCAGGGCCGAATGAAAAACTGTTTTTT. Its protein is CASKPGPNEKLFF.

In its sample, this clone was seen many times. The chain employs TRBV5-6 and TRBJ2-1, with 11 bases that match TRBD2. The CDR3 spans 17 residues. Trimming took 3 bases from V and 3 from J; bases not matched to a gene: 8. Germline CDR1 reads SGHDT; CDR2 reads YYEEEE. CDR3 DNA sequence: TGTGCCAGCAGCTCCTTAGCGGGAGGGAACCTCTACAATGAGCAGTTCTTC. Its protein is CASSSLAGGNLYNEQFF. Filled out from reference TRBV5-6 and TRBJ2-1, the complete variable domain reads DAGVTQSPTHLIKTRGQQVTLRCSPKSGHDTVSWYQQALGQGPQFIFQYYEEEERQRGNFPDRFSGHQFPNYSSELNVNALLLGDSALYLCASSSLAGGNLYNEQFFGPGTRLTVL.

This clone has more than one count but fewer than ten. The chain combines TRBV11-2 with TRBJ2-5, with 8 bases lining up with TRBD1. The CDR3 runs to 14 residues. The trim removed 2 bases at V and 5 bases at J, leaving 4 bases unmatched. CDR1 is SGHAT and CDR2 is FQNNGV in the germline V gene. CDR3 sequence reads: CASSLQGASETQYF. The CDR3 coding sequence is TGTGCCAGCAGCTTACAGGGGGCGAGTGAGACCCAGTACTTC.

The gene calls are TRBV19 and TRBJ1-1; 7 nucleotides agree with TRBD1. CDR1 and CDR2 from the germline V gene are LNHDA and SQIVND (reference sequence). Unmatched junction bases numbered 3, after V lost 3 bases and J lost 5 bases. The CDR3 length is 13 residues. The CDR3 DNA sequence: TGTGCCAGTAGTATGTCACAGGGGACTGAAGCTTTCTTT. It yields the protein CASSMSQGTEAFF.

The rearrangement links TRBV29-1 to TRBJ1-4; a possible D gene is TRBD1 (6 bases). Germline V gene sequence: CDR1 SQVTM, CDR2 ANQGSEA. Trimming pared 6 bases from V and 7 bases from J, leaving 18 bases between. This CDR3 is built from 14 residues. Here the CDR3 reads CSVGGPGEGEKLFF. The CDR3 DNA reads as TGCAGCGTCGGAGGGCCAGGGGAAGGTGAAAAACTGTTTTTT.

J is TRBJ1-1 and V is TRBV7-3; D remains ambiguous. Germline V gene lookup returns CDR1 SGHTA and CDR2 FQGTGA. Trimming removed 5 bases from V and 0 bases from J, with 13 bases in between. The CDR3 sequence is 15 residues long. The CDR3 sequence: CASSQAPGMNTEAFF. In DNA, the CDR3 is TGTGCCAGCAGCCAAGCCCCCGGGATGAACACTGAAGCTTTCTTT. Complete variable domain (other parts from reference TRBV7-3 and TRBJ1-1): GAGVSQTPSNKVTEKGKYVELRCDPISGHTALYWYRQSLGQGPEFLIYFQGTGAADDSGLPNDRFFAVRPEGSVSTLKIQRTERGDSAVYLCASSQAPGMNTEAFFGQGTRLTVV.

V is TRBV6-1 and J is TRBJ1-5; D unclear. The ends were cut back, 2 bases at V and 7 bases at J, with 12 bases in the middle. CDR1 and CDR2 (germline): MNHNS, SASEGT. The CDR3 length is 14 residues. The CDR3 nucleotides read TGTGCCAGCAGTGAAAACAGATCGTTCCAGCCCCAGCATTTT. This encodes CASSENRSFQPQHF.

This rearrangement joins TRBV11-3 to TRBJ2-1; TRBD1 matches at 7 bases. The junction had 6 bases not matched to a gene; V was cut back by 0 bases and J by 4 bases. The CDR3 extends over 16 amino acids. Germline CDR1 SGHNT, CDR2 YENEEA. The DNA for the CDR3 is TGTGCCAGCAGCTTAGAAGGTACAGGGGCATACAATGAGCAGTTCTTC. This encodes CASSLEGTGAYNEQFF.

The J gene is TRBJ1-1, the V gene TRBV9; weak D call: TRBD1 (5 bases). V lost 3 bases and J lost 0, with 27 bases in between. Germline loops: CDR1 SGDLS, CDR2 YYNGEE. There are 20 residues in the CDR3. The CDR3 nucleotides read TGTGCCAGCAGCGGCCCCTTTTGGGGGGTGAAGGATTCCATGAACACTGAAGCTTTCTTT. Its translation is CASSGPFWGVKDSMNTEAFF.

The CDR3 DNA is TGTGCCAGCAGCAGATCGCGCGGGAGAATTCTGGAGGTCCACAATGAGCAGTTCTTC. It encodes CASSRSRGRILEVHNEQFF. The rearrangement links TRBV9 to TRBJ2-1; 7 nucleotides align to TRBD2. The V and J ends lost 4 bases and 5 bases, in that order; junction bases with no gene match: 21. The CDR3 extends over 19 amino acids. Germline-derived CDR1 and CDR2 are SGDLS and YYNGEE.

The rearrangement joins TRBV28 to TRBJ1-1, with 9 bases lining up with TRBD1. The germline CDR1 and CDR2 sequences are MDHEN and SYDVKM. CDR3 size: 17 residues. The V and J ends lost 2 bases and 4 bases, in that order; junction bases with no gene match: 11. The CDR3 region is CASSLLPGQGITTEAFF. Here the CDR3 DNA reads TGTGCCAGCAGTTTACTCCCGGGACAGGGCATTACCACTGAAGCTTTCTTT.

The CDR3 nucleotides are TGTGCCAGCAGTCGTTCAGGGGAAGGTGAAAAACTGTTTTTT. Translated: CASSRSGEGEKLFF. The J gene is TRBJ1-4, the V gene TRBV27; possible D gene TRBD1, 6 bases. CDR1 and CDR2 from the germline V gene are MNHEY and SMNVEV (reference sequence). The CDR3 contains 14 residues. V lost 5 bases and J 7 bases, leaving 14 bases between the germline ends.

The V gene is TRBV7-2, the J gene TRBJ2-2, with D possibly being TRBD1 or TRBD2 (5 bases each). Germline lookup yields CDR1 SGHTA and CDR2 FQGNSA. The CDR3 consists of 15 residues. V was clipped by 2 bases and J by 7 bases, with 14 bases between them. Here the CDR3 reads CASSLRVGDGGELFF. The CDR3 coding sequence is TGTGCCAGCAGCTTACGGGTCGGGGACGGCGGGGAGCTGTTTTTT. The variable domain in full, with the rest retrieved from reference TRBV7-2 and TRBJ2-2, is GAGVSQSPSNKVTEKGKDVELRCDPISGHTALYWYRQSLGQGLEFLIYFQGNSAPDKSGLPSDRFSAERTGGSVSTLTIQRTQQEDSAVYLCASSLRVGDGGELFFGEGSRLTVL.

The rearrangement links TRBV7-2 to TRBJ1-5; weak D call: TRBD1 (5 bases). The CDR3 totals 15 residues. The ends were cut back, 4 bases at V and 5 bases at J, with 15 bases in the middle. CDR1 is SGHTA, CDR2 FQGNSA, per germline. The DNA of the CDR3 is TGTGCCAGCAGCTCCGGGGCGTCCTGGGATCAGCCCCAGCATTTT. This sequence encodes CASSSGASWDQPQHF.

The chain has TRBV9 and TRBJ2-1; the match to TRBD2 covers 8 bases. Germline V gene sequence: CDR1 SGDLS, CDR2 YYNGEE. CDR3 length: 16 amino acids. The V gene end was trimmed by 1 base and the J gene end by 3 bases; junction bases not matched to a gene: 6. CDR3 sequence reads: CASSVFSGNGYNEQFF. Here the CDR3 DNA reads TGTGCCAGCAGCGTATTTAGCGGGAACGGCTACAATGAGCAGTTCTTC. Variable domain in full (rest from reference TRBV9 and TRBJ2-1): DSGVTQTPKHLITATGQRVTLRCSPRSGDLSVYWYQQSLDQGLQFLIQYYNGEERAKGNILERFSAQQFPDLHSELNLSSLELGDSALYFCASSVFSGNGYNEQFFGPGTRLTVL.

Only one count was recorded for this clone. V gene TRBV11-2 combines with J gene TRBJ2-2; 8 positions match TRBD1. CDR3 length equals 17 residues. V lost 5 bases and J lost 1; bases outside the gene matches: 9. Germline V gene lookup returns CDR1 SGHAT and CDR2 FQNNGV. The CDR3 loop reads CASSPRTGKENTGELFF. The CDR3 nucleotides are TGTGCCAGCAGCCCCCGGACAGGGAAGGAGAACACCGGGGAGCTGTTTTTT.

The DNA of the CDR3 is TGTGCCAGCTCTCTTAGGGGCGCGAGACAGCCCCAGCATTTT. Protein sequence: CASSLRGARQPQHF. V and J are TRBV18 and TRBJ1-5; tentatively, D is TRBD1 (5 bases). The germline V gene has CDR1 KGHSH and CDR2 LQKENI. The CDR3 contains 14 residues. The germline V and J ends were trimmed by 6 bases and 7 bases, with 16 bases remaining between them.

This clone was observed once. The chain has TRBV21-1 and TRBJ2-5. TRBV21-1 is marked as a pseudogene. The CDR3 sequence is 16 residues long. The CDR3 reads CASSKFDDPADETQYF. The CDR3 DNA reads as TGTGCCAGCAGCAAATTTGATGACCCCGCAGATGAGACCCAGTACTTC.